This record looks at one TCR beta chain sequence and its context. Its antigen is not known. The repertoire was sequenced with immunoSEQ multiplex PCR; TCRdb's copy has only in-frame clones and lacks some. The sample holds about 560,000 clones; around three quarters are singletons and the top ten take around 12%. Germline V lookup: CDR1 MNHNS, CDR2 SASEGT. This CDR3 region has 15 residues. V dropped 4 bases and J dropped 5; count of bases not matched to a gene: 7. This record belongs to a study of shared clonotypes between healthy human individuals. Whole-study findings and limits: What limited the represented genetic and exposure-history diversity was the small number of donors.

The clonotype was recovered from a woman aged 40 to 50 in good health. Some clones in this sample may be carry-over from other donors' samples. The sample was PBMCs. This chain links TRBV6-1 with TRBJ2-2; 7 nucleotides line up with TRBD2. The CDR3 region has the DNA TGTGCCAGCAGTGTATGGGACTACACAACCGGGGAGCTGTTTTTT. It specifies CASSVWDYTTGELFF.